This T cell receptor beta chain is from a study of T and B cells in COVID-19 patients. TRB was amplified from about 260-540 ng of blood genomic DNA. The J segment lost 0 bases and the V segment lost 6 bases, leaving 13 bases of the junction unmatched. From germline, CDR1 is MNHEY and CDR2 SVGEGT. The CDR3 spans 17 residues. Multiplex PCR with BIOMED2 TRB-A/B primer pools amplified TRB rearrangements. One entry per CDR3 protein, called by TCRdb with MiXCR from the multiplex PCR reads. The table includes under 15,000 distinct CDR3 sequences, under 30% detected once. This receptor was identified in a human donor who had recovered from COVID-19. The chain is built from TRBV6-2 or TRBV6-3 and TRBJ2-5; 7 nucleotides agree with TRBD1. The sample comprised blood. CDR3 sequence: CASRGDPTGKYQETQYF. The DNA of the CDR3 is TGTGCCAGCAGGGGGGACCCGACAGGGAAGTACCAAGAGACCCAGTACTTC.